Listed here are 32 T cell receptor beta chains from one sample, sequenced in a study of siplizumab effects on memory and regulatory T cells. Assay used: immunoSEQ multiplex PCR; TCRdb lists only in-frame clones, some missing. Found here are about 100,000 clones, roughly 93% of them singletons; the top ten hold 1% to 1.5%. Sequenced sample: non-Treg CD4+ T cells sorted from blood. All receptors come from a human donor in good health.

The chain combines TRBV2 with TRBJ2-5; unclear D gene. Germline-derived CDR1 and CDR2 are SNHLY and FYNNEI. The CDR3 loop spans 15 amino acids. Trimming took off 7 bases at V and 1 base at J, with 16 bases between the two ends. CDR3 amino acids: CASTISLGFQETQYF. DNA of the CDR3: TGTGCCAGCACCATCTCTTTAGGGTTCCAAGAGACCCAGTACTTC.

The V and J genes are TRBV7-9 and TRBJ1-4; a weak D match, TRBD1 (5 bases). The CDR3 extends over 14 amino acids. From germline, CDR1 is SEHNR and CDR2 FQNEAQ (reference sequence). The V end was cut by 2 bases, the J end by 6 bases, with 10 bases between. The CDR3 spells CASSLQGRDEKLFF. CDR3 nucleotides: TGTGCCAGCAGCTTACAGGGACGTGATGAAAAACTGTTTTTT.

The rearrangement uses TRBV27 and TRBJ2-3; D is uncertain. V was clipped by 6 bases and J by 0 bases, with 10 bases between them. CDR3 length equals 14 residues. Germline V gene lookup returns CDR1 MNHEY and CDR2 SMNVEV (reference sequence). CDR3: CASSQTFSTDTQYF. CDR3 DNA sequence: TGTGCCAGCAGCCAAACCTTTAGCACAGATACGCAGTATTTT.

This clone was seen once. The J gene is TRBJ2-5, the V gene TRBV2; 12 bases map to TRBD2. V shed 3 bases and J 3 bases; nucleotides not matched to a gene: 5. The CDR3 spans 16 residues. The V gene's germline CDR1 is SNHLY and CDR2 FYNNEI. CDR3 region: CASSEGRTSGKETQYF. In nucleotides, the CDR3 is TGTGCCAGCAGTGAGGGGAGGACTAGCGGGAAAGAGACCCAGTACTTC.

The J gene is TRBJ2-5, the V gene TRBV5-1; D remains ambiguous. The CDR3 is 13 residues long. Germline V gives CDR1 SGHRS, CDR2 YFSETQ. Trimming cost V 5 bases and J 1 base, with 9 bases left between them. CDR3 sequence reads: CASSQGIQETQYF. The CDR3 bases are TGCGCCAGCAGTCAAGGGATCCAAGAGACCCAGTACTTC.

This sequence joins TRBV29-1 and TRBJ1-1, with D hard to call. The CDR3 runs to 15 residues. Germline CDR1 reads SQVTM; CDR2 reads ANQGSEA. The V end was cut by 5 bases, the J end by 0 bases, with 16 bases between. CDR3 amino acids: CSVLTLRAVNTEAFF. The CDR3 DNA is TGCAGCGTTCTCACCCTTAGGGCAGTGAACACTGAAGCTTTCTTT. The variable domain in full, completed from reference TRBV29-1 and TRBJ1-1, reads SAVISQKPSRDICQRGTSLTIQCQVDSQVTMMFWYRQQPGQSLTLIATANQGSEATYESGFVIDKFPISRPNLTFSTLTVSNMSPEDSSIYLCSVLTLRAVNTEAFFGQGTRLTVV.

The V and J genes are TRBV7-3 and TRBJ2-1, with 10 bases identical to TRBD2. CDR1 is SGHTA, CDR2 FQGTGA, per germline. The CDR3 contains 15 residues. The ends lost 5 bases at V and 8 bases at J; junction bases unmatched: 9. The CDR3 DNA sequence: TGTGCCAGCAGCCAAGGGGGGACTAGCGTCCATGAGCAGTTCTTC. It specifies CASSQGGTSVHEQFF.

CDR3 bases: TGTGCCAGCAGCTTTTCTAGCGTGAACAATGAGCAGTTCTTC. It codes for CASSFSSVNNEQFF. The chain combines TRBV11-3 with TRBJ2-1, with TRBD2 as a possible D gene (6 bases). Trimming took off 3 bases at V and 5 bases at J, with 11 bases between the two ends. Germline values: CDR1 SGHNT, CDR2 YENEEA. This CDR3 comprises 14 residues.

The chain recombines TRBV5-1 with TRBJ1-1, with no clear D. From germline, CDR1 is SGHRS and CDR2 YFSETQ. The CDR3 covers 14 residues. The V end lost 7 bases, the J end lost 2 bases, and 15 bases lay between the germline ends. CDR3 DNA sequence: TGCGCCAGCGAACCTGGGGTTCAAAACACTGAAGCTTTCTTT. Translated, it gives CASEPGVQNTEAFF.

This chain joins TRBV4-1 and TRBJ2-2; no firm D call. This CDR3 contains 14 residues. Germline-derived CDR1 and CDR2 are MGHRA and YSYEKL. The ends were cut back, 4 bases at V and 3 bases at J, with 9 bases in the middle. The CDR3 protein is CASSPRLDTGELFF. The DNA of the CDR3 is TGCGCCAGCAGCCCACGTCTGGACACCGGGGAGCTGTTTTTT.

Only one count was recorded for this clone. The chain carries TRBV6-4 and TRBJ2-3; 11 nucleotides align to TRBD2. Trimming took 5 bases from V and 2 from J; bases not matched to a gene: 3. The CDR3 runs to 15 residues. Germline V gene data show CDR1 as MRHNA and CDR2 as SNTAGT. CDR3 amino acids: CASSMGLADTDTQYF. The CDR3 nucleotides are TGTGCCAGCAGTATGGGACTAGCGGACACAGATACGCAGTATTTT.

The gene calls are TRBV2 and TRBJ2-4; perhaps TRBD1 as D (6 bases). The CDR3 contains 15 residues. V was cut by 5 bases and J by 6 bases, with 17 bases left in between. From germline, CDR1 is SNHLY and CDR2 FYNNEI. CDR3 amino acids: CASSFPGDPGNIQYF. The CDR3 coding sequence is TGTGCCAGCAGTTTCCCAGGGGATCCGGGAAACATTCAGTACTTC.

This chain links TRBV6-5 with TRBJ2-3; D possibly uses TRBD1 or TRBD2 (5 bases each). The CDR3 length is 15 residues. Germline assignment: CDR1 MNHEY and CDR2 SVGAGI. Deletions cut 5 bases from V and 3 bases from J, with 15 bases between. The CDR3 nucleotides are TGTGCCAGCAGTCCAGCCCCCGGGGCGACAGATACGCAGTATTTT. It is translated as CASSPAPGATDTQYF.

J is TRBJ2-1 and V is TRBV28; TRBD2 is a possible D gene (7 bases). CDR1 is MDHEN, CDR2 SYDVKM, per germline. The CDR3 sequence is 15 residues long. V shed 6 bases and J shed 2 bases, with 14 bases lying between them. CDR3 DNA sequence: TGTGCCAGCAGCAGAGGGGGAGGGCCCTACAATGAGCAGTTCTTC. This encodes CASSRGGGPYNEQFF.

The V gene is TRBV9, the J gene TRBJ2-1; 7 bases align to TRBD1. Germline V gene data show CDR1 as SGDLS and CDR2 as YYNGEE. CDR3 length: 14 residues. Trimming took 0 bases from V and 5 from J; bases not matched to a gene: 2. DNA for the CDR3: TGTGCCAGCAGCGTAGTAACAGGGGACAATGAGCAGTTCTTC. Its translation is CASSVVTGDNEQFF.

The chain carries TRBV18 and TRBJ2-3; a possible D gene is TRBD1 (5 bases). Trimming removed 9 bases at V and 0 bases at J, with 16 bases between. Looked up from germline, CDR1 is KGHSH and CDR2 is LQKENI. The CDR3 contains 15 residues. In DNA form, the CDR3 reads TGTGCCAGTGGAAAGACAGCCTCTAGCACAGATACGCAGTATTTT. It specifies CASGKTASSTDTQYF.

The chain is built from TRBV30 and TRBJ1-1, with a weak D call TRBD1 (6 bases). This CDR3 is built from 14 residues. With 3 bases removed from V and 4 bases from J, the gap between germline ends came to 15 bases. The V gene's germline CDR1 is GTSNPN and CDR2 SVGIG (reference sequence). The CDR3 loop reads CAWSELQGITEAFF. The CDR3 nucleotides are TGTGCCTGGAGCGAGCTCCAGGGGATCACTGAAGCTTTCTTT. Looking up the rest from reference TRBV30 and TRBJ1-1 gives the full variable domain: SQTIHQWPATLVQPVGSPLSLECTVEGTSNPNLYWYRQAAGRGLQLLFYSVGIGQISSEVPQNLSASRPQDRQFILSSKKLLLSDSGFYLCAWSELQGITEAFFGQGTRLTVV.

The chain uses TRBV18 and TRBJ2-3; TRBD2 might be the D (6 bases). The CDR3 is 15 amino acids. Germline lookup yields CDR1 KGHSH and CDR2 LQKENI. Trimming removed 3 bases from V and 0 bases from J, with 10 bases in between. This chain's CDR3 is CASSPTSSSTDTQYF. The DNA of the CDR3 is TGTGCCAGCTCACCGACTAGTTCAAGCACAGATACGCAGTATTTT.

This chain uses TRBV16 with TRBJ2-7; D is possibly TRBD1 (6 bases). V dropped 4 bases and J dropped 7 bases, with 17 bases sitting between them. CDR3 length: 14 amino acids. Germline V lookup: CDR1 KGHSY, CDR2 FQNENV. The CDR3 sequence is CASSPRQASGEQYF. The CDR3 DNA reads TGTGCCAGCAGCCCTCGACAGGCGAGTGGGGAGCAGTACTTC.

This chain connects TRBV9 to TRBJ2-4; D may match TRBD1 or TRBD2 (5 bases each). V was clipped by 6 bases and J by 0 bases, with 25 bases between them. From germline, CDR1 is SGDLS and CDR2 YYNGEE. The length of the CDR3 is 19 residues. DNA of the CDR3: TGTGCCAGCATACCGTTGTACGGGGTGGGGGAACTAGCCAAAAACATTCAGTACTTC. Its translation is CASIPLYGVGELAKNIQYF.

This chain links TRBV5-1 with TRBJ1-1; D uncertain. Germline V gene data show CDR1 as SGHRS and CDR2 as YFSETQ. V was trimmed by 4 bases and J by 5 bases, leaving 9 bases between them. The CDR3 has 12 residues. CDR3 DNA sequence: TGCGCCAGCAGCGGCCCGGGGACTGAAGCTTTCTTT. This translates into CASSGPGTEAFF.

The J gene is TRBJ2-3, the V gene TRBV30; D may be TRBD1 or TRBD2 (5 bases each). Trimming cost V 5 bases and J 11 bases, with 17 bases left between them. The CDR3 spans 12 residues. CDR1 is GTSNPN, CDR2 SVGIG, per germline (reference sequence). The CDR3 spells CAWETGTPKQYF. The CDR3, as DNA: TGTGCCTGGGAGACCGGGACCCCAAAGCAGTATTTT. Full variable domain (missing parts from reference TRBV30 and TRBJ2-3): SQTIHQWPATLVQPVGSPLSLECTVEGTSNPNLYWYRQAAGRGLQLLFYSVGIGQISSEVPQNLSASRPQDRQFILSSKKLLLSDSGFYLCAWETGTPKQYFGPGTRLTVL.

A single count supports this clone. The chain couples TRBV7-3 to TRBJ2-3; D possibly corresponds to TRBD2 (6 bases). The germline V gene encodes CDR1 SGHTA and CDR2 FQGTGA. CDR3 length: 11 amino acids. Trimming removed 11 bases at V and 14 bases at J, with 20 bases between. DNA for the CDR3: TGTGCCTCTGGTCTCGGAGGGGCGAGGTATTTT. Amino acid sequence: CASGLGGARYF.

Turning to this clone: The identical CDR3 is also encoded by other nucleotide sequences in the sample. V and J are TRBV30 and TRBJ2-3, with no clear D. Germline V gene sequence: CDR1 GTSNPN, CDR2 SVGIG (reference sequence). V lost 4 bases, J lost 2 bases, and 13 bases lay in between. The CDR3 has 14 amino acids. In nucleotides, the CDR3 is TGTGCCTGGACTTCGGGCGGAACCACAGATACGCAGTATTTT. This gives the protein CAWTSGGTTDTQYF.

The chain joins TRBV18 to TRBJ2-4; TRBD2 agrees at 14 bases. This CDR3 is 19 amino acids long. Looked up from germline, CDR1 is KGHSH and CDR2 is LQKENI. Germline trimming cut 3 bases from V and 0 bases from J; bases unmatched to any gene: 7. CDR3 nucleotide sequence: TGTGCCAGCTCACCGGGGACTAGCGGGAGAATTCTAGCCAAAAACATTCAGTACTTC. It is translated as CASSPGTSGRILAKNIQYF.

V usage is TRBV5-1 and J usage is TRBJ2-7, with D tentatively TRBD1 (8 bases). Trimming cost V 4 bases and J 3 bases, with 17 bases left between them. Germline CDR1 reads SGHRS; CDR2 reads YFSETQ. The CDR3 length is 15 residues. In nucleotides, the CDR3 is TGCGCCAGCAGCCTCCAGACAGGGGAGGGCTACGAGCAGTACTTC. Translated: CASSLQTGEGYEQYF. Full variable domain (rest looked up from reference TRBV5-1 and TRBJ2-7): KAGVTQTPRYLIKTRGQQVTLSCSPISGHRSVSWYQQTPGQGLQFLFEYFSETQRNKGNFPGRFSGRQFSNSRSEMNVSTLELGDSALYLCASSLQTGEGYEQYFGPGTRLTVT.

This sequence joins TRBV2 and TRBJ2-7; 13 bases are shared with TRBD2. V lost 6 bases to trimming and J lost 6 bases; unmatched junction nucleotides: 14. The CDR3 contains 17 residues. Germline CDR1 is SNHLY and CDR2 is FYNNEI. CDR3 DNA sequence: TGTGCCAGCAGCATTACAACCGGACTAGCGGGAGTTGTCGAGCAGTACTTC. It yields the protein CASSITTGLAGVVEQYF.

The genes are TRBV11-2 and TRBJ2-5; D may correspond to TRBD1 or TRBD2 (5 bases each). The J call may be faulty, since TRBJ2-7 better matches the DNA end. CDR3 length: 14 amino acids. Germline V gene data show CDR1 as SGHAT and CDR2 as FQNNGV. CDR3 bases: TGTGCCAGCAGCACCGGGACCAAGGGCTACGAGCAGTACTTC. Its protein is CASSTGTKGYEQYF.

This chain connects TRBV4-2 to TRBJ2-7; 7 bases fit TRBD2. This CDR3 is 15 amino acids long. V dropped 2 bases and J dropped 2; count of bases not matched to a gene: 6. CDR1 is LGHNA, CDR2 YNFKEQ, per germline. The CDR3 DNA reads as TGTGCCAGCAGCCAATCGAGCGGGATTACCTACGAGCAGTACTTC. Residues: CASSQSSGITYEQYF.

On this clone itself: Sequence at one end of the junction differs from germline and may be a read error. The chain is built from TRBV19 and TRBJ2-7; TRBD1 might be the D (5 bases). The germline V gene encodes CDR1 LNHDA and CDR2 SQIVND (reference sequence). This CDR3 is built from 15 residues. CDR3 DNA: TGTGCCACAACCTATAGCAGGGCCTCCTCCGACGAGCAGTACTTC. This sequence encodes CATTYSRASSDEQYF.

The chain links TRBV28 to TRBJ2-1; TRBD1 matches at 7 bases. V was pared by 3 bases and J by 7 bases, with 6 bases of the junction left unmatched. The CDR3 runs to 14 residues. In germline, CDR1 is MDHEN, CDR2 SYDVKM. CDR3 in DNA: TGTGCCAGCAGTTTTCCCAGGGGGTGGAATGAGCAGTTCTTC. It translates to CASSFPRGWNEQFF.

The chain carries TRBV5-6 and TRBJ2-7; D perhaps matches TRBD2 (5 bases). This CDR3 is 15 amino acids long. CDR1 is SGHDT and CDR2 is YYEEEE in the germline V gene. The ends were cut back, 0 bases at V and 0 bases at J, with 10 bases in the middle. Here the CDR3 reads CASSLGLTSSYEQYF. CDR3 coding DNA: TGTGCCAGCAGCTTGGGCCTCACTAGCTCCTACGAGCAGTACTTC.